This TCR beta chain was documented in a study of T cells in Graves' hyperthyroidism and ophthalmopathy. At the level of the study: Peripheral blood specimens were obtained at initial diagnosis, prior to any treatment.

TCR beta CDR3 sequences were amplified from RNA transcripts. First-round RT-PCR with HTBI primers amplified the TCR CDR3 region. TCRdb itself ran the multiplex PCR reads through MiXCR, one entry per CDR3 protein. The sample lists roughly 420,000 distinct CDR3 sequences, around a sixth occurring once. This clonotype was observed at least ten times. V lost 7 bases and J 4 bases, leaving 14 bases between the germline ends. This CDR3 is 14 amino acids long. The source material was blood. The chain has TRBV12-3 or TRBV12-4 and TRBJ1-3; D gene uncertain. The source of this sequence is a woman aged 18 to 35 with Graves' hyperthyroidism. In DNA form, the CDR3 reads TGTGCCAGCACCCCGGCGGAGTCCGGAAACACCATATATTTT. It is translated as CASTPAESGNTIYF.